Described below is a single T cell receptor (beta chain) sequence and its context. The table lists this clonotype with many counts. The antigen it recognizes is unknown. No quality values exist for individual bases; no much larger clone is one base distant. This record belongs to a study of CXCR3 chemokines and chemotherapy response in bladder cancer (dated by TCRdb to the early 2020s). About the full investigation: Whether chemotherapy response in human bladder cancer was predicted by intratumoral CXCR3 chemokine system activity was examined in the study.

V drops 3 bases and J drops 2 bases, leaving 9 bases in between. CDR3 length: 14 amino acids, cysteine to phenylalanine. Solely the CDR3 DNA is kept, with 42 bases framed from the first base. Looking up the germline V gene (reference sequence) yields CDR1 SGHNT and CDR2 YYREEE. Library creation used PCR. TCRdb names Illumina HiSeq 2500 as the instrument used. TCRdb's own reprocessing of the public reads used fastp at Q25 and MiXCR and kept productive beta chains. Rows are combined by CDR3 protein, so each entry shows the most common genes and DNA. The sample includes a few thousand distinct CDR3 sequences, with roughly an eighth observed a single time. The ten largest clones capture about 9.9% of the sample.

The rearranged segments are TRBV5-4 and TRBJ2-1; the best D guess is TRBD2, with 5 bases matching. The sequence was collected from a human donor with bladder cancer that responded to neoadjuvant chemotherapy. Sample acquisition took place from a patient whose treatment included neoadjuvant chemotherapy. Here the CDR3 is given as CASSSPGTYNEQFF. Here is the DNA: TGTGCCAGCAGCTCCCCCGGGACCTACAATGAGCAGTTCTTC.